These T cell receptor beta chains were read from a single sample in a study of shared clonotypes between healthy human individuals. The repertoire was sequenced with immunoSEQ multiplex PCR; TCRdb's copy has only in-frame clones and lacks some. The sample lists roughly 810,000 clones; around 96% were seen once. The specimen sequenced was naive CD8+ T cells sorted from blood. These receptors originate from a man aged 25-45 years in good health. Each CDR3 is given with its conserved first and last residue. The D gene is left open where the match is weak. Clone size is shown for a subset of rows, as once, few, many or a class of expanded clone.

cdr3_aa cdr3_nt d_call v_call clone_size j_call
CSVVTPLTYEQYF TGCAGCGTTGTCACCCCGCTTACCTACGAGCAGTACTTC NA TRBV29-1 NA TRBJ2-7
CSVPGTLRPYEQYF TGCAGCGTGCCCGGGACACTCCGCCCCTACGAGCAGTACTTC NA TRBV29-1 once TRBJ2-7
CASTQDGSTDTQYF TGTGCCAGCACCCAGGACGGGAGCACAGATACGCAGTATTTT NA TRBV27 NA TRBJ2-3
CASSVDGRTQETQYF TGTGCCAGCAGCGTAGACGGGAGGACCCAAGAGACCCAGTACTTC TRBD2 TRBV9 once TRBJ2-5
CASSRGTGGFLSYGYTF TGTGCCAGCAGCCGGGGGACAGGGGGATTCCTGAGCTATGGCTACACCTTC TRBD1 TRBV27 NA TRBJ1-2
CASSLGAGGSYEQYF TGTGCCAGCAGTTTAGGCGCAGGGGGGTCCTACGAGCAGTACTTC NA TRBV27 NA TRBJ2-7
CSVETDRDTEAFF TGCAGCGTTGAGACGGACCGGGACACTGAAGCTTTCTTT NA TRBV29-1 NA TRBJ1-1
CASSPTSGTPENYEQYF TGTGCCAGCAGCCCGACTAGCGGGACTCCCGAGAATTACGAGCAGTACTTC TRBD2 TRBV7-9 once TRBJ2-7
CASSLFPTYEQYF TGTGCCAGCAGCTTATTCCCGACCTACGAGCAGTACTTC NA TRBV7-2 NA TRBJ2-7
CASSIRDGTYEQYF TGTGCCAGCAGTATCCGGGACGGAACCTACGAGCAGTACTTC NA TRBV27 NA TRBJ2-7
CASSFGGEQFF TGTGCCAGCAGCTTTGGGGGTGAGCAGTTCTTC NA TRBV11-2 NA TRBJ2-1
CASSLGLADYNEQFF TGTGCCAGCAGCTTAGGACTAGCGGACTACAATGAGCAGTTCTTC TRBD2 TRBV7-8 NA TRBJ2-1
CASSPERRKNTEAFF TGTGCCAGCAGCCCCGAGAGGAGAAAGAACACTGAAGCTTTCTTT NA TRBV7-2 NA TRBJ1-1
CASSLGGDNEQFF TGTGCCAGCAGCTTGGGAGGGGACAATGAGCAGTTCTTC NA TRBV5-5 NA TRBJ2-1
CASSAPGQGRTEAFF TGTGCCAGCAGCGCCCCCGGACAGGGAAGGACTGAAGCTTTCTTT TRBD1 TRBV9 NA TRBJ1-1
CASSPGQGEYGYTF TGTGCCAGCAGCCCGGGACAGGGGGAGTATGGCTACACCTTC TRBD1 TRBV4-2 NA TRBJ1-2
CSVAAFRDNSYEQYF TGCAGCGTTGCGGCCTTTCGGGACAATAGCTACGAGCAGTACTTC NA TRBV29-1 NA TRBJ2-7
CASSYGAGELFF TGTGCCAGCAGTTACGGTGCCGGGGAGCTGTTTTTT NA TRBV6-5 NA TRBJ2-2
CASSLGGTATYEQYF TGTGCCAGCAGCTTAGGGGGGACTGCCACCTACGAGCAGTACTTC NA TRBV7-8 NA TRBJ2-7
CASSLAGDGYTF TGTGCCAGCAGCTTAGCTGGGGATGGCTACACCTTC NA TRBV7-8 NA TRBJ1-2
CASSPRTGPYGYTF TGTGCCAGCAGCCCACGGACAGGGCCCTATGGCTACACCTTC TRBD1 TRBV5-6 NA TRBJ1-2
CASSPGTASYGYTF TGTGCCAGCTCACCAGGGACAGCTTCCTATGGCTACACCTTC TRBD1 TRBV18 NA TRBJ1-2
CASTGLAVTGELFF TGTGCCAGCACGGGACTAGCTGTAACCGGGGAGCTGTTTTTT TRBD2 TRBV6-1 NA TRBJ2-2
CASSLVAGSGELFF TGCGCCAGCAGCTTGGTAGCGGGAAGCGGGGAGCTGTTTTTT TRBD2 TRBV5-1 NA TRBJ2-2
CSVGPYTDTQYF TGCAGCGTCGGGCCGTACACAGATACGCAGTATTTT NA TRBV29-1 NA TRBJ2-3
CASTREGAPYEQYF TGTGCCAGTACCCGAGAGGGTGCCCCCTACGAGCAGTACTTC NA TRBV28 NA TRBJ2-7
CASSLTKASYEQYF TGTGCCAGCAGCTTAACGAAGGCCTCCTACGAGCAGTACTTC NA TRBV9 NA TRBJ2-7
CALTANTGELFF TGTGCTTTGACGGCGAACACCGGGGAGCTGTTTTTT NA TRBV30 NA TRBJ2-2
CASSYSMGDRNTEAFF TGTGCCAGCAGTTACTCGATGGGGGATCGGAACACTGAAGCTTTCTTT NA TRBV6-6 NA TRBJ1-1
CAISESGNRGTEAFF TGTGCCATCAGTGAGTCTGGCAACCGGGGCACTGAAGCTTTCTTT NA TRBV10-3 NA TRBJ1-1
CASSIGTGPSYEQYF TGTGCCAGTAGTATCGGGACAGGACCCTCCTACGAGCAGTACTTC TRBD1 TRBV19 NA TRBJ2-7
CASSIVGDLTGELFF TGTGCCAGTAGTATAGTCGGAGACCTTACCGGGGAGCTGTTTTTT NA TRBV19 NA TRBJ2-2